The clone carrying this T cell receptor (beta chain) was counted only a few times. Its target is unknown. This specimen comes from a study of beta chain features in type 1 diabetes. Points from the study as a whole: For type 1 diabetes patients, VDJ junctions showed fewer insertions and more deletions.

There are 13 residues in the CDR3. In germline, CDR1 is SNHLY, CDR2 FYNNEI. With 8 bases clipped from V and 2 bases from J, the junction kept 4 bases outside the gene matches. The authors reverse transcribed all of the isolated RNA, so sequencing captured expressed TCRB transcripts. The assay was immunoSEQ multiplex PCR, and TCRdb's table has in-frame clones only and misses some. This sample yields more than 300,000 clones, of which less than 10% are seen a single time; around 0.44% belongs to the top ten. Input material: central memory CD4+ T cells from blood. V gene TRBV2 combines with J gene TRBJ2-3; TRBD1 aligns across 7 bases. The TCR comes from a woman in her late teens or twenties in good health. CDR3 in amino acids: CASGQALTDTQYF. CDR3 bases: TGTGCCAGCGGACAGGCACTCACAGATACGCAGTATTTT.